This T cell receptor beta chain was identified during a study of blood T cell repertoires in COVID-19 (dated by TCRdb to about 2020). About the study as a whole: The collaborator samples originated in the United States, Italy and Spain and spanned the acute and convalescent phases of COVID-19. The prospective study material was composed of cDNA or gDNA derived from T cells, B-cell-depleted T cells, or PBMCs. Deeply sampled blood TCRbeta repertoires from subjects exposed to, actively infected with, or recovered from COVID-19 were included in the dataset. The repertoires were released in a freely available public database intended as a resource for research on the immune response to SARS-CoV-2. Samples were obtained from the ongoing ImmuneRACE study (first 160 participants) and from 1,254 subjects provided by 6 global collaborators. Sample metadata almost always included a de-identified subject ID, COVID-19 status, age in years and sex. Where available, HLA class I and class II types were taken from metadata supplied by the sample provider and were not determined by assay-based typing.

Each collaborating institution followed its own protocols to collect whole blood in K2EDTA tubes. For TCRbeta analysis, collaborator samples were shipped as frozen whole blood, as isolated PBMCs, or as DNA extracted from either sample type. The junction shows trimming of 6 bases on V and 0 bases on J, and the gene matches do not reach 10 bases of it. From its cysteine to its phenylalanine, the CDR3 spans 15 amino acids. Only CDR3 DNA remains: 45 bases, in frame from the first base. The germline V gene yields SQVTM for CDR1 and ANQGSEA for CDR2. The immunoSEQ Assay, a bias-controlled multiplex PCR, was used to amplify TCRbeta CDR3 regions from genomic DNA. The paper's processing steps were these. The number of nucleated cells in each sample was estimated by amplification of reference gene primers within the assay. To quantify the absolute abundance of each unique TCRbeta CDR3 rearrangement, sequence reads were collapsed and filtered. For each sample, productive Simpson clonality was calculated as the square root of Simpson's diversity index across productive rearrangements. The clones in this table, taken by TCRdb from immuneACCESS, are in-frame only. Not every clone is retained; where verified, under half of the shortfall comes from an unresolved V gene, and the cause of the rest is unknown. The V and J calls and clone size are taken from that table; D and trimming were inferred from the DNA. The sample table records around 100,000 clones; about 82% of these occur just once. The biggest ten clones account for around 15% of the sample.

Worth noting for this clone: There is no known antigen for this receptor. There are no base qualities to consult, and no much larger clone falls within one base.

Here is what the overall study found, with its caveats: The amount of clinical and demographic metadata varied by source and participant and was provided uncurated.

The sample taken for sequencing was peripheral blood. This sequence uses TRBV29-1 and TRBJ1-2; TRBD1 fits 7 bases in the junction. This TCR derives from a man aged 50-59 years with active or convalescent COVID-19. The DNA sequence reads TGCAGCGTCCCCGCCGGGACAGCAGCTAACTATGGCTACACCTTC. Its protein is CSVPAGTAANYGYTF.